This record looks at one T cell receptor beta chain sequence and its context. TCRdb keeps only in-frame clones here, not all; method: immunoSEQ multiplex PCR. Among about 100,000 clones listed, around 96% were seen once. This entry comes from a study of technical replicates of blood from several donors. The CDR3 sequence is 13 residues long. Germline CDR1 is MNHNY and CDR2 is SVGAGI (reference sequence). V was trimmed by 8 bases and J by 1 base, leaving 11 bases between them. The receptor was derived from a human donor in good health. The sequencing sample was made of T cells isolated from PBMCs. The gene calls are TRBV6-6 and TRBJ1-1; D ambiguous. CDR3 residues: CASGETRNTEAFF. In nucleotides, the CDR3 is TGTGCCAGCGGCGAGACAAGGAACACTGAAGCTTTCTTT.